This entry features one TCR beta chain sequence. The sample's time point: newly diagnosed GD, antithyroid drugs for less than 3 months. Construction of the TCR library relied on RNA isolated from PBMCs. Relying on iRepertoire HTBI primers and Arm-PCR of CDR3 regions, the team built TCR beta libraries. Each CDR3 protein gets one entry after TCRdb re-called the multiplex PCR reads with MiXCR. The sample contains 550,000 to 600,000 distinct CDR3 sequences, roughly a sixth of which appear only once. This record comes from a study of regulatory T cells in long-lasting Graves disease. The CDR3 sequence is 14 residues long. CDR1 and CDR2 (germline): SQVTM, ANQGSEA. V trimming: 6 bases; J trimming: 2 bases; junction bases outside the gene matches: 6. This sample also belongs to another study, concerning T cells in Graves' hyperthyroidism and ophthalmopathy. Per that study: Patients with uncontrolled infections, other autoimmune diseases, pregnancy or lactation were excluded. Among thyroid clonotypes expanded above 0.001, most also appeared in blood.

Specimen: peripheral blood mononuclear cells (PBMCs), collected at new diagnosis, from a patient treated with antithyroid drugs. The receptor's source is a man younger than 35 with Graves disease. The J gene is TRBJ2-2, the V gene TRBV29-1; 7 bases line up with TRBD2. CDR3 loop: CSVFASGNTGELFF. The CDR3 nucleotides read TGCAGCGTATTCGCTAGCGGCAACACCGGGGAGCTGTTTTTT.